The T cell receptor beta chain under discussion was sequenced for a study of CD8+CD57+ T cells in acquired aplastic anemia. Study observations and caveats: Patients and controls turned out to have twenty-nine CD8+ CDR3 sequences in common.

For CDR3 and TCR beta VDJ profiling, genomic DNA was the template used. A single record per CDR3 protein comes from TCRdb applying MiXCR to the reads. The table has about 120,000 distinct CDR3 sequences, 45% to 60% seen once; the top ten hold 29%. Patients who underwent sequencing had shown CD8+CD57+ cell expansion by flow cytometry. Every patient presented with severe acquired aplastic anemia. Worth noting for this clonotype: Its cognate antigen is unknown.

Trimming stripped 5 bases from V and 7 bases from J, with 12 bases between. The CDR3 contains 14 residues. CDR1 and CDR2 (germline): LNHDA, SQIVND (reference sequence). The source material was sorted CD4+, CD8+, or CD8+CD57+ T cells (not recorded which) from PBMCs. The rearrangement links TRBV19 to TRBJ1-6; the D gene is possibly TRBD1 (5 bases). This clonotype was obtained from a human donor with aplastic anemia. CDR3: CASSPDSDNSPLHF. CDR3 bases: TGTGCCAGTAGTCCCGACAGCGACAATTCACCCCTCCACTTT.